This TCR beta chain stems from a study of cytomegalovirus exposure and HLA in healthy donors. Study-wide context: Earlier work reported 100 million or so unique TCR beta sequences from some 180 million T cells.

This CDR3 is built from 14 residues. V was clipped by 4 bases and J by 5 bases; unmatched bases: 9. CDR1 and CDR2 from the germline V gene are SGHRS and YFSETQ. General study findings and limits: High specificity and sensitivity for cytomegalovirus status were reported for the classifier. Rarity marked most TCR sequences, yet some public TCRs occurred in many donors.

Primers included in the PCR were 60 Vbeta and 13 Jbeta primers. Method: immunoSEQ multiplex PCR; TCRdb's copy keeps in-frame clones and lacks some. The table has more than 150,000 clones, 82% seen once. Points on this clone: Its antigen remains unidentified.

V gene TRBV5-1 combines with J gene TRBJ2-7; 7 nucleotides agree with TRBD1. The sample taken for sequencing was PBMCs. The clonotype was recovered from a woman in her fifties or sixties in good health and CMV-seropositive. For the CDR3, the DNA is TGCGCCAGCAGCGTGGGACAGCTCCTGGACGAGCAGTACTTC. As protein: CASSVGQLLDEQYF.